The 20 T cell receptor beta chains listed next were all sequenced from one sample in a study of blood T cell repertoires in COVID-19 (TCRdb year 2020). The library relied on the immunoSEQ multiplex PCR assay. The immuneACCESS repertoire file appears here via TCRdb, limited to in-frame rearrangements. These files lack a portion of the clones; in checked studies, under half of the deficit traces to unresolved V genes, and the cause of the others is not known. Here the sample has 130,000 or so clones; around nine tenths occur a single time. The ten biggest clones cover roughly 2.2% of the sample. Material for sequencing was peripheral blood. The receptors stem from a woman between 50 and 59 years old with acute or convalescent COVID-19.

The rearrangement uses TRBV13 and TRBJ1-1; TRBD1 agrees at 10 bases. From germline, CDR1 is PRHDT and CDR2 FYEKMQ (reference sequence). The CDR3 is made up of 14 amino acids. Trimming took 2 bases from V and 7 from J; bases not matched to a gene: 4. The CDR3 sequence: CASSLWDRGLEAFF. CDR3 in DNA: TGTGCCAGCAGCTTATGGGACAGGGGCCTTGAAGCTTTCTTT.

V and J are TRBV19 and TRBJ1-4, with a possible D match to TRBD1 (5 bases). Trimming removed 2 bases at V and 8 bases at J, with 12 bases between. The CDR3 extends over 14 amino acids. The germline CDR1 and CDR2 sequences are LNHDA and SQIVND (reference sequence). The CDR3 nucleotides read TGTGCCAGTAGTATATCAGGGATCGGGGAAAAACTGTTTTTT. Its translation: CASSISGIGEKLFF.

This chain uses TRBV6-1 with TRBJ1-2; D gene unclear. The V and J ends lost 2 bases and 6 bases respectively, with 13 bases between them. CDR3 length: 14 amino acids. Per the germline V gene, CDR1 is MNHNS and CDR2 is SASEGT. CDR3 protein: CASSESPGKDGYTF. The CDR3 nucleotides are TGTGCCAGCAGTGAATCCCCCGGGAAGGATGGCTACACCTTC.

The chain uses TRBV2 and TRBJ2-3; D uncertain. Germline loops: CDR1 SNHLY, CDR2 FYNNEI. Trimming left V 1 base short and J 8 bases short, with 4 bases between. There are 11 residues in the CDR3. The CDR3 loop is CASSEGSTQYF. The CDR3 nucleotides read TGTGCCAGCAGTGAAGGGAGTACGCAGTATTTT.

The chain recombines TRBV6-2 or TRBV6-3 with TRBJ2-5; 8 nucleotides agree with TRBD1. Germline lookup yields CDR1 MNHEY and CDR2 SVGEGT. The CDR3 runs to 14 residues. The V segment lost 6 bases and the J segment 5 bases; nucleotides outside the gene matches: 8. The CDR3: CASSNRDRRETQYF. As DNA, the CDR3 is TGTGCCAGCAGCAACCGGGACAGGAGGGAGACCCAGTACTTC.

The rearrangement joins TRBV7-2 to TRBJ2-7, with 7 bases that match TRBD1. This CDR3 region has 15 residues. With 5 bases clipped from V and 0 bases from J, the junction kept 7 bases outside the gene matches. Germline V CDR1 and CDR2: SGHTA, FQGNSA. DNA of the CDR3: TGTGCCAGCAGCAGTGGACAGGTAGGCTCCTACGAGCAGTACTTC. Translating it yields CASSSGQVGSYEQYF.

The chain links TRBV5-1 to TRBJ1-2; a weak D match, TRBD1 (6 bases). This CDR3 region has 13 residues. V lost 4 bases, J lost 4 bases, and 11 bases lay in between. The germline V gene has CDR1 SGHRS and CDR2 YFSETQ. The CDR3 DNA follows: TGCGCCAGCAGCGATCAGGGGTCCTATGGCTACACCTTC. This gives the protein CASSDQGSYGYTF.

V gene TRBV11-3 combines with J gene TRBJ2-5, with 7 positions matching TRBD1. The V gene's germline CDR1 is SGHNT and CDR2 YENEEA. V was clipped by 5 bases and J by 5 bases; unmatched bases: 11. The CDR3 spans 15 residues. The CDR3 DNA sequence: TGTGCCAGCAGCCTAGGACGGGTAGGGGGCGAGACCCAGTACTTC. It specifies CASSLGRVGGETQYF.

The V call is TRBV6-6, the J call TRBJ1-6, with 7 bases identical to TRBD1. The CDR3 runs to 15 residues. CDR1 is MNHNY, CDR2 SVGAGI, per germline (reference sequence). V trimming: 5 bases; J trimming: 7 bases; junction bases outside the gene matches: 8. Here the CDR3 DNA reads TGTGCCAGCAGTCACAGGGGTTTAGGCAATTCACCCCTCCACTTT. Its translation: CASSHRGLGNSPLHF.

V usage is TRBV11-2 and J usage is TRBJ1-6; 10 nucleotides line up with TRBD1. J gave up 8 bases and V 4 bases, and 2 bases lay outside the gene matches. CDR1 and CDR2 (germline): SGHAT, FQNNGV. CDR3 size: 14 residues. In DNA form, the CDR3 reads TGTGCCAGCAGCTGGGGGACAGGGGATTCACCCCTCCACTTT. Protein: CASSWGTGDSPLHF. Looking up the rest from reference TRBV11-2 and TRBJ1-6 gives the full variable domain: EAGVAQSPRYKIIEKRQSVAFWCNPISGHATLYWYQQILGQGPKLLIQFQNNGVVDDSQLPKDRFSAERLKGVDSTLKIQPAKLEDSAVYLCASSWGTGDSPLHFGNGTRLTVT.

On this clone: The junction differs from germline at one of its ends, possibly a read error. CDR3 coding DNA: TGTGCCAGCAGTGACTCGACAGGGTTTCCAGAGACCCAGTACTTC. It translates to CASSDSTGFPETQYF. The chain employs TRBV6-5 and TRBJ2-5; TRBD1 matches 7 bases. The CDR3 sequence is 15 residues long. The germline V gene encodes CDR1 MNHEY and CDR2 SVGAGI.

The chain recombines TRBV21-1 with TRBJ2-3; the table's D call, TRBD2, has no DNA check behind it. TRBV21-1 is assigned pseudogene status. The CDR3 is 15 residues long. CDR3 DNA sequence: TGTGCCAGCAGCAAGTTTCAGCGGGAGACAGATACGCAGTATTTT. Translating it yields CASSKFQRETDTQYF.

This rearrangement joins TRBV6-5 to TRBJ2-3; 7 nucleotides agree with TRBD2. Germline loops: CDR1 MNHEY, CDR2 SVGAGI. Trimming cost V 6 bases and J 9 bases; bases outside gene matches: 15. The CDR3 contains 15 residues. CDR3 residues: CASSLSYGRGVTQYF. CDR3 bases: TGTGCCAGCAGCCTTTCTTATGGACGGGGGGTGACGCAGTATTTT.

The chain links TRBV7-2 to TRBJ2-5, with 14 nucleotides matching TRBD2. CDR1 is SGHTA, CDR2 FQGNSA, per germline. The CDR3 loop spans 18 amino acids. V lost 1 base and J lost 4; bases outside the gene matches: 8. In DNA, the CDR3 is TGTGCCAGCAGCTTAGGCGGACTAGCGGGGGGTGGTGGAGAGACCCAGTACTTC. Translating it yields CASSLGGLAGGGGETQYF.

The chain recombines TRBV7-8 with TRBJ2-2, with 10 bases aligning to TRBD2. Germline V gene data show CDR1 as SGHVS and CDR2 as FQNEAQ. The CDR3 sequence is 17 residues long. J lost 5 bases, V lost 2 bases, and 8 bases had no gene match. The CDR3 reads CASSLFSSGRRTGELFF. The CDR3 DNA is TGTGCCAGCAGCTTATTCTCTAGCGGGAGACGGACCGGGGAGCTGTTTTTT.

The V gene is TRBV14, the J gene TRBJ2-7, with TRBD1 matching over 7 bases. The CDR3 loop spans 13 amino acids. Per germline, CDR1 SGHDN and CDR2 FVKESK. The junction had 7 bases not matched to a gene; V was cut back by 4 bases and J by 7 bases. CDR3 region: CASSRDSKSEQYF. As DNA, the CDR3 is TGTGCCAGCAGCCGGGACAGTAAGTCGGAGCAGTACTTC.

This chain joins TRBV7-2 and TRBJ1-4; 9 positions agree with TRBD1. CDR1 SGHTA and CDR2 FQGNSA come from the germline V gene. The CDR3 consists of 15 residues. With 4 bases clipped from V and 4 bases from J, the junction kept 4 bases outside the gene matches. The CDR3 sequence: CASSWGTGSNEKLFF. The CDR3 DNA reads as TGTGCCAGCAGCTGGGGGACAGGGAGTAATGAAAAACTGTTTTTT.

The chain recombines TRBV7-9 with TRBJ1-1; 7 bases align to TRBD1. The germline V gene has CDR1 SEHNR and CDR2 FQNEAQ (reference sequence). The CDR3 is made up of 13 amino acids. Germline trimming cut 2 bases from V and 8 bases from J; bases unmatched to any gene: 5. CDR3 sequence (DNA): TGTGCCAGCAGCTTATCGTCCAGGGGGGAAGCTTTCTTT. Amino acid sequence: CASSLSSRGEAFF.

This clone appeared once. The chain couples TRBV30 to TRBJ1-2; a weak D match, TRBD1 (5 bases). V lost 2 bases, J lost 4 bases, and 23 bases lay in between. Germline assignment: CDR1 GTSNPN and CDR2 SVGIG (reference sequence). There are 17 residues in the CDR3. DNA of the CDR3: TGTGCCTGGAGTCCTCTAAACACAGGTCTCCTTTTCTATGGCTACACCTTC. Translation gives CAWSPLNTGLLFYGYTF.

This chain connects TRBV6-1 to TRBJ1-2, with a weak D call TRBD1 (6 bases). V lost 1 base, J lost 4 bases, and 13 bases lay in between. The CDR3 totals 15 residues. In germline, CDR1 is MNHNS, CDR2 SASEGT. The CDR3 DNA reads TGTGCCAGCAGTGAAGGGTATCGGACAGTCTATGGCTACACCTTC. Its translation: CASSEGYRTVYGYTF.